This T cell receptor beta chain was captured in a study of CD8 T cells in ankylosing spondylitis. Study-level points and caveats: Earlier literature documents some of the motif variants in reactive arthritis synovial fluid and blood. CD8+ by phenotype, disease-linked clones were relatively rare in peripheral blood. Ankylosing spondylitis blood appeared to be characterized by a TCR beta motif of several highly homologous variants. Significantly higher representation of disease-linked clones was reported for matched ankylosing spondylitis synovial fluid.

The CDR3 has 15 amino acids. The V gene end was trimmed by 5 bases and the J gene end by 13 bases; junction bases not matched to a gene: 10. Germline values: CDR1 MNHNS, CDR2 SASEGT. Quantitative barcoded 5'-RACE was used to prepare TCR beta libraries. From the 5' RACE reads, TCRdb called clonotypes with MiXCR, one entry per CDR3 protein. In the table there are 350,000 to 550,000 distinct CDR3 sequences, 25% to 30% of which are singletons. A note on this clonotype: The antigen remains undetermined.

The specimen was blood, either unsorted or a sorted T cell fraction (not recorded which). This clonotype originated in a male donor with ankylosing spondylitis. The chain has TRBV6-1 and TRBJ1-6, with 11 bases aligning to TRBD1. The DNA for the CDR3 is TGTGCCAGCAGTACCCGGACAGGGGGCCGTCCCCCCCTCCACTTT. As protein: CASSTRTGGRPPLHF.